This T cell receptor beta chain was sequenced in a study of radiation and T cells in renal cell carcinoma. Study results and caveats: Baseline intratumoral clonotype presence is unknown without pretreatment biopsies.

V lost 2 bases, J lost 2 bases, and 24 bases lay in between. CDR1 and CDR2 from the germline V gene are MNHNS and SASEGT. The length of the CDR3 is 19 residues. Documented time point: blood 2 weeks post-SBRT. Treatment defined: 15 Gy SBRT to primary tumor, nephrectomy 4 weeks later. This renal cell carcinoma was of the clear cell type. Repertoires were generated with immunoSEQ multiplex PCR, while TCRdb's copy carries only in-frame clones and drops some. The top ten hold around 30% of the sample, which has tens of thousands of clones, approximately 80% seen once. This clone has a handful of counts. Its antigen remains unknown.

V usage is TRBV6-1 and J usage is TRBJ1-1; no firm D call. The specimen was blood, collected from a patient whose treatment included radiotherapy and nephrectomy. The TCR comes from a woman aged 70-85 years with renal cell carcinoma. CDR3 sequence (DNA): TGTGCCAGCAGTGAACTAAGGCGCAGACTAGTAAAGTATAACACTGAAGCTTTCTTT. Translating gives CASSELRRRLVKYNTEAFF.